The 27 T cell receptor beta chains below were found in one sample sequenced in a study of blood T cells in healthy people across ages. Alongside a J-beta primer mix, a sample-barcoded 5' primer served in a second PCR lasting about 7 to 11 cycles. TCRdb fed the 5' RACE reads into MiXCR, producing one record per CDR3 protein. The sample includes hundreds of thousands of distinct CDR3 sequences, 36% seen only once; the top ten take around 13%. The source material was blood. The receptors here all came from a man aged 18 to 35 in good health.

CDR3 region: CASSLGAGSYYNEQFF. The CDR3 DNA follows: TGTGCCAGCAGCTTAGGGGCGGGGTCATACTACAATGAGCAGTTCTTC. V gene TRBV7-9 combines with J gene TRBJ2-1; TRBD2 might be the D (6 bases). The CDR3 has 16 amino acids. V was clipped by 1 base and J by 3 bases, with 13 bases between them. Germline assignment: CDR1 SEHNR and CDR2 FQNEAQ (reference sequence).

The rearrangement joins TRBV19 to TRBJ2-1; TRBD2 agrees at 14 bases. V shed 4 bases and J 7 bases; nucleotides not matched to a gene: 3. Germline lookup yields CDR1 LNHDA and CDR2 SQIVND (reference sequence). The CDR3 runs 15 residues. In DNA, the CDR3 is TGTGCCAGTAGTAGGACTAGCGGGGGGATGAATGAGCAGTTCTTC. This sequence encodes CASSRTSGGMNEQFF.

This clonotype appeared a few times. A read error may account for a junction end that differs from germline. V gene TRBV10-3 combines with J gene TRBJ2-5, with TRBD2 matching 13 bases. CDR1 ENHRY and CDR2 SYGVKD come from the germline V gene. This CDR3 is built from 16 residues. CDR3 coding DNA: TGTGCCATCAGTTGGACTAGCGGGGGATCGCAAGGGACCCAGTACTTC. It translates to CAISWTSGGSQGTQYF.

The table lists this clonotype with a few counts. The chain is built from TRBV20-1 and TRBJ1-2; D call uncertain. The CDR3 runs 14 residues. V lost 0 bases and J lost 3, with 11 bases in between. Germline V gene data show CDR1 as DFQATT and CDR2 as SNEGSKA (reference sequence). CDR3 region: CSARDDGGYYGYTF. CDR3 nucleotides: TGCAGTGCTAGAGATGATGGCGGATACTATGGCTACACCTTC.

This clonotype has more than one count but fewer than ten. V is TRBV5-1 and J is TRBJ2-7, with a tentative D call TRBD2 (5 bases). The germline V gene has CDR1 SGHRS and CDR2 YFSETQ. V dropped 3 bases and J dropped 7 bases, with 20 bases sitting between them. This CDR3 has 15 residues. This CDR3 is CASSSTRTGYNEQYF. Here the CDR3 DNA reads TGCGCCAGCAGCTCAACAAGGACTGGATACAATGAGCAGTACTTC.

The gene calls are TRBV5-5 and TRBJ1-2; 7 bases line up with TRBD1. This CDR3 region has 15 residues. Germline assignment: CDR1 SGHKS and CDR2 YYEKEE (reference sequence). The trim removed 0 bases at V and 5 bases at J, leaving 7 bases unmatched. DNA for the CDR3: TGTGCCAGCAGCTTGGAGGGCAGGGGGGTTTATGGCTACACCTTC. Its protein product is CASSLEGRGVYGYTF.

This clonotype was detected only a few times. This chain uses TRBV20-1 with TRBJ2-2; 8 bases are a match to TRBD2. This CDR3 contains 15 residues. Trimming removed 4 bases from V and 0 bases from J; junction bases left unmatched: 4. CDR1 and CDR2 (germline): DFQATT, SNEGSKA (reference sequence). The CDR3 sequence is CSATRGGSNTGELFF. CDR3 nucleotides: TGCAGTGCTACTCGGGGGGGATCGAACACCGGGGAGCTGTTTTTT.

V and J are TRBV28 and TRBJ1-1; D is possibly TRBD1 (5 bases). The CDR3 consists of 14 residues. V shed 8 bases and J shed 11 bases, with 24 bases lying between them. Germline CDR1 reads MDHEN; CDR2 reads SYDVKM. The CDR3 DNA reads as TGTGCCAGCGGTGTCGGGACTCAATCAATATGGGCTTTCTTT. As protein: CASGVGTQSIWAFF.

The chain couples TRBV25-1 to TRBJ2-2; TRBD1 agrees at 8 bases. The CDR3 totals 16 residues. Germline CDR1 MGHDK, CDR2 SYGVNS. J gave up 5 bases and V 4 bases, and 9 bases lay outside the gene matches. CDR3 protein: CASSAFGQGATGELFF. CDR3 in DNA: TGTGCCAGCAGTGCCTTCGGACAGGGAGCAACCGGGGAGCTGTTTTTT. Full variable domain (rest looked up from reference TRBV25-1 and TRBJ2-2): EADIYQTPRYLVIGTGKKITLECSQTMGHDKMYWYQQDPGMELHLIHYSYGVNSTEKGDLSSESTVSRIRTEHFPLTLESARPSHTSQYLCASSAFGQGATGELFFGEGSRLTVL.

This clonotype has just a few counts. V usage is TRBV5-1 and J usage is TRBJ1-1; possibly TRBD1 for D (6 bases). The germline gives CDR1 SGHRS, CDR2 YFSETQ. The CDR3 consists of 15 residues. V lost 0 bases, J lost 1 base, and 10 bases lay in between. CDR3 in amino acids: CASSLAPRGNTEAFF. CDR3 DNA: TGCGCCAGCAGCTTGGCCCCCAGGGGGAACACTGAAGCTTTCTTT.

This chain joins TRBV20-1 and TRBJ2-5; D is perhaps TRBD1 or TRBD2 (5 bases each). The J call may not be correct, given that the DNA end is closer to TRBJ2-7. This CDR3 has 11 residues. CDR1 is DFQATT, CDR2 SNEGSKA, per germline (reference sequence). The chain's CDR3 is CSAVGVGEQYF. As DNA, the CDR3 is TGCAGTGCGGTGGGGGTGGGCGAGCAGTACTTC.

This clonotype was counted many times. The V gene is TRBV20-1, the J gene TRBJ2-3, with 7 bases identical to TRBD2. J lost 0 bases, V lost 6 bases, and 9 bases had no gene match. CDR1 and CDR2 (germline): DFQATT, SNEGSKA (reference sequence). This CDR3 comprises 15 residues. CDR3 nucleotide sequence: TGCAGTGCACCACCCCCGGGACTAAGCACAGATACGCAGTATTTT. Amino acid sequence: CSAPPPGLSTDTQYF.

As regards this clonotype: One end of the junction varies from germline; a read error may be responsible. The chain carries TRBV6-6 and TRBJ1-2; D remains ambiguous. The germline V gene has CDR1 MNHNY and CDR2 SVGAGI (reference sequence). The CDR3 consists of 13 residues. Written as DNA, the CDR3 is TGTGCCAGCAGTGACTCCCAAGACCGGGGCTACACCTTC. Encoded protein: CASSDSQDRGYTF.

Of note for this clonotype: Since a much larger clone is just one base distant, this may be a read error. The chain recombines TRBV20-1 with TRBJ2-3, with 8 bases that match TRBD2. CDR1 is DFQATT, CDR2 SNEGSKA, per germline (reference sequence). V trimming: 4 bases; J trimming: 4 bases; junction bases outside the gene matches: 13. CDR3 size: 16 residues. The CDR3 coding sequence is TGCAGTGCTATCTCGCGGGGGGCAGCGATGCCAGATACGCAGTATTTT. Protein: CSAISRGAAMPDTQYF.

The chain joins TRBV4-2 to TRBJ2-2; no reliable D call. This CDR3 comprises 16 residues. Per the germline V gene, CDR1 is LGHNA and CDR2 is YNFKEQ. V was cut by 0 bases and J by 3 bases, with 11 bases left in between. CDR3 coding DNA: TGTGCCAGCAGCCAAGATGTAGGTGTATACACCGGGGAGCTGTTTTTT. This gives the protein CASSQDVGVYTGELFF.

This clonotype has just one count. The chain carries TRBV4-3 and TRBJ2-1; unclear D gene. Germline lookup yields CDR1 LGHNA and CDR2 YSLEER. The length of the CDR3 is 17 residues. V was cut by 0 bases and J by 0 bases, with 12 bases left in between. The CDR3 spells CASSQDILISSYNEQFF. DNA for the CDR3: TGCGCCAGCAGCCAAGATATCTTAATTAGCTCCTACAATGAGCAGTTCTTC.

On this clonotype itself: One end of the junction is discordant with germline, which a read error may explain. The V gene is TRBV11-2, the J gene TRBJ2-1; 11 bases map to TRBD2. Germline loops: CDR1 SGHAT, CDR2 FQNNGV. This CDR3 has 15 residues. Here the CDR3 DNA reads TGTGCCAGCACCTTAGGGACTAGCGGCTACAATGAGCTGTTCTTC. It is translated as CASTLGTSGYNELFF. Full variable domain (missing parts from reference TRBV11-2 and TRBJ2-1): EAGVAQSPRYKIIEKRQSVAFWCNPISGHATLYWYQQILGQGPKLLIQFQNNGVVDDSQLPKDRFSAERLKGVDSTLKIQPAKLEDSAVYLCASTLGTSGYNELFFGPGTRLTVL.

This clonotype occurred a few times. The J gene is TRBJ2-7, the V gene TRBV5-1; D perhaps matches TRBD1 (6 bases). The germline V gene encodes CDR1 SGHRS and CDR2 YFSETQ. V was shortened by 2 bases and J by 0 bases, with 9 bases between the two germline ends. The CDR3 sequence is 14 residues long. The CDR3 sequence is CASSFRDISYEQYF. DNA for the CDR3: TGCGCCAGCAGCTTCCGGGACATCTCCTACGAGCAGTACTTC.

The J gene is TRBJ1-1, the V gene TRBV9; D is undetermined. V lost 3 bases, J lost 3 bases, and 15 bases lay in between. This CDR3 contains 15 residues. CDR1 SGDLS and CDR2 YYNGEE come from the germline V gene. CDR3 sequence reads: CASSALGRLDTEAFF. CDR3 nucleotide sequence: TGTGCCAGCAGCGCCCTAGGGCGGTTGGACACTGAAGCTTTCTTT.

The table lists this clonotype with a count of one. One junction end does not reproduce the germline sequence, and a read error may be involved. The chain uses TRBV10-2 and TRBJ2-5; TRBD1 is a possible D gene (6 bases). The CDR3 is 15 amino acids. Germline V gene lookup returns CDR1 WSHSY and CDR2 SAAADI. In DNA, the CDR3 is TGCGCCAGCAGTGATGACAGGAGGTACCAAGAGACCCGGTACTTC. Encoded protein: CASSDDRRYQETRYF.

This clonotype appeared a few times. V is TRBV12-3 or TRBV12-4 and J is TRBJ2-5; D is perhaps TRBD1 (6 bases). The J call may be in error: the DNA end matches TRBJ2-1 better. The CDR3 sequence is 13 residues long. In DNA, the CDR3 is TGTGCCAGCAGTAAAGGACAGCAAGAGACCCAGTTCTTC. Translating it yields CASSKGQQETQFF.

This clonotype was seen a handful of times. This chain's CDR3 is CASSLSFGGHPKLGLYGYTF. DNA for the CDR3: TGTGCCAGCAGTTTAAGTTTCGGGGGGCACCCCAAACTCGGCCTTTATGGCTACACCTTC. V is TRBV27 and J is TRBJ1-2; possible D gene TRBD1, 6 bases. CDR1 and CDR2 (germline): MNHEY, SMNVEV (reference sequence). This CDR3 has 20 residues. V was pared by 2 bases and J by 5 bases, with 30 bases between.

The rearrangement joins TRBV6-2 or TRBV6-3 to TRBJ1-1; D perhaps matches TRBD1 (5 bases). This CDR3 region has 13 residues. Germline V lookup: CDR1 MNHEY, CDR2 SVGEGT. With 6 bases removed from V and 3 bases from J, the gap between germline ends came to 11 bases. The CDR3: CASRRPGHTEAFF. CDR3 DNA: TGTGCCAGCAGGAGGCCAGGGCACACTGAAGCTTTCTTT.

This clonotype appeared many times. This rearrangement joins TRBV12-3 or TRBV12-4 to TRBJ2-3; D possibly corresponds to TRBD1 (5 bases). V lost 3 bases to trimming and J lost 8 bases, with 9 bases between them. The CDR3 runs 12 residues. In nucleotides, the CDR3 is TGTGCCAGCAGTTTTTTAGACAGTACGCAGTATTTT. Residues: CASSFLDSTQYF.

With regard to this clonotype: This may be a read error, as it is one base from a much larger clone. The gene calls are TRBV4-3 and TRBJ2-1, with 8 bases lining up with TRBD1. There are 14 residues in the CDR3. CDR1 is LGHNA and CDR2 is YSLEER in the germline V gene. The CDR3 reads CASSLRTGYNKQFF. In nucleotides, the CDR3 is TGCGCCAGCAGCCTAAGGACAGGGTACAATAAGCAGTTCTTC.

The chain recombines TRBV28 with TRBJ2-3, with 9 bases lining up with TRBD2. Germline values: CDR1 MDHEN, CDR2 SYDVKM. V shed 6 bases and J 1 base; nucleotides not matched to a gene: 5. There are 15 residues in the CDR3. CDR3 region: CASSGGGAGTDTQYF. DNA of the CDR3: TGTGCCAGCAGCGGCGGGGGGGCTGGCACAGATACGCAGTATTTT.

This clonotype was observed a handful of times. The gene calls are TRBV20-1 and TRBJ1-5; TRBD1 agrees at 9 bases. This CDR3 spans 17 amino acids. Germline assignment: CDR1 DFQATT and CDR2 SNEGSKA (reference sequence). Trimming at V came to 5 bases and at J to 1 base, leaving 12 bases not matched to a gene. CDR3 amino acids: CSAFPLQGAGSNQPQHF. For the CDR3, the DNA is TGCAGTGCTTTTCCCCTACAGGGGGCTGGGAGCAATCAGCCCCAGCATTTT.